The entry below gives a single T cell receptor beta chain sequence along with its context. Its antigen remains unknown. Every sample had its cDNA made across eight separate reactions. UMIs were attached via template switching, each with a 6-nucleotide sample barcode. TCRdb re-called the 5' RACE reads and catalogs CDR3 proteins one per entry, DNA excluded. In all, the sample yields approximately 40,000 distinct CDR3 sequences. The CDR3 is made up of 14 amino acids. Germline V gives CDR1 SGHRS, CDR2 YFSETQ. The data derive from a study of monozygotic twins with inflammatory bowel disease. General study findings and limits: Twin pairs that were concordant did not differ from discordant pairs in repertoire similarity, possibly from limited power.

The genes are TRBV5-1 and TRBJ2-5. The sample was blood. This receptor was obtained from a human donor with ulcerative colitis or Crohn's disease, or a healthy co-twin of an affected twin (not recorded which). CDR3 protein: CASSPRGYGETQYF.